The 5 T cell receptor beta chains in this list originate from one sample, sequenced in a study of OX40 agonist ivuxolimab in advanced cancers. Clones were sequenced by immunoSEQ multiplex PCR, and TCRdb holds only the in-frame ones, with some missing. The data hold fewer than 65,000 clones, with about nine tenths observed a single time. The sample was CD4+ or CD8+ T cells sorted from blood, taken in a trial of the OX40 agonist ivuxolimab. Receptors were obtained from an adult with an advanced solid tumor such as melanoma, head and neck, liver or kidney cancer.

This clone is termed medium-sized. The chain combines TRBV4-1 with TRBJ2-2; TRBD2 aligns across 9 bases. The germline CDR1 and CDR2 sequences are MGHRA and YSYEKL. V was pared by 3 bases and J by 5 bases, with 7 bases of the junction left unmatched. This CDR3 has 16 amino acids. CDR3 residues: CASSQSLAGITGELFF. CDR3 in DNA: TGCGCCAGCAGCCAGTCCCTAGCGGGGATTACCGGGGAGCTGTTTTTT.

CDR3 DNA sequence: TGTGCCAGCAGCTCCCCACTAGCGGGGGGGAGCACAGATACGCAGTATTTT. Translated: CASSSPLAGGSTDTQYF. The chain combines TRBV7-8 with TRBJ2-3; 13 nucleotides match TRBD2. With V trimmed by 4 bases and J by 0 bases, 4 bases remained unmatched. The germline V gene has CDR1 SGHVS and CDR2 FQNEAQ. The CDR3 has 17 residues.

This clone was seen just once. The chain combines TRBV7-9 with TRBJ2-3; TRBD2 agrees at 8 bases. Trimming removed 2 bases from V and 12 bases from J; junction bases left unmatched: 7. Germline CDR1 and CDR2: SEHNR and FQNEAQ (reference sequence). The CDR3 has 13 amino acids. CDR3 in DNA: TGTGCCAGCAGCTTAAGCGGGGGCCCCTCCCAGTATTTT. It translates to CASSLSGGPSQYF.

This chain connects TRBV5-5 to TRBJ2-5; 9 nucleotides agree with TRBD2. The J segment lost 3 bases and the V segment lost 2 bases, leaving 2 bases of the junction unmatched. The CDR3 is 14 residues long. Germline CDR1 and CDR2: SGHKS and YYEKEE (reference sequence). CDR3 sequence reads: CASSFSGGEETQYF. The CDR3, as DNA: TGTGCCAGCAGCTTTAGCGGGGGAGAAGAGACCCAGTACTTC.

The genes are TRBV4-1 and TRBJ1-1; D perhaps matches TRBD1 (5 bases). The V gene lost 5 bases and the J gene lost 8 bases, with 9 bases spanning the gap. CDR1 is MGHRA, CDR2 YSYEKL, per germline. The CDR3 runs to 11 residues. The CDR3 reads CASSGRAEAFF. The DNA for the CDR3 is TGCGCCAGCAGCGGCAGGGCAGAAGCTTTCTTT.